The clone carrying this TCR beta chain turned up a few times. The antigen is unknown. This sample was taken from a study of vaccination and CD4 T cells after COVID-19. Time point specified: late sampling 161 to 241 days after vaccination in three convalescent patients. Treatment defined: roughly ten-day PBMC culture with coronavirus spike peptide pools or control peptides (ViraFEST assay). With peptide pools, ViraFEST first expanded antigen-specific T cells and afterwards sequenced their TCRs. PBMCs, plated at roughly 2.2 million per well, were grown in the presence of approximately 10 IU/ml IL-2 and roughly 9.5 ug/ml peptide pools. Cultured CD4+ T cells had their DNA profiled by the Oncomine TCR Beta short-read assay. MiXCR, applied by TCRdb to the PCR reads, yields one record per CDR3 protein. The profile shows about 20,000 distinct CDR3 sequences, 35% to 45% of them singletons. Germline CDR1 and CDR2: MRHNA and SNTAGT. The V and J ends lost 6 bases and 4 bases respectively, with 14 bases between them. The CDR3 extends over 14 amino acids.

Study-wide results and caveats: The researchers studied relatively few convalescent patients and omitted early post-infection timepoints.

The receptor was isolated from a human donor who had recovered from COVID-19. The chain joins TRBV6-4 to TRBJ2-3, with TRBD1 as a possible D gene (7 bases). The sequences come from CD4+ T cells from blood, cultured in vitro, collected about 7 months after SARS-CoV-2 vaccination. The CDR3 nucleotides read TGTGCCAGCAGCTACCAGGGGGGTGCAGATACGCAGTATTTT. Its translation: CASSYQGGADTQYF.